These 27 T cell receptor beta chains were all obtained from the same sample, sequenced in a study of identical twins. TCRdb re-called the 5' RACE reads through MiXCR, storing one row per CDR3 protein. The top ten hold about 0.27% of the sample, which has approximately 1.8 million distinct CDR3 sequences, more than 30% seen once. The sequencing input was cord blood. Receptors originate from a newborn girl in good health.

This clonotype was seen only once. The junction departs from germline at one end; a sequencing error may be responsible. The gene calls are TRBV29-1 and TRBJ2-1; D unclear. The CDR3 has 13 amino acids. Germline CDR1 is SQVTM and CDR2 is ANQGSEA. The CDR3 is CSVWALSYNGQFF. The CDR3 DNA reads TGCAGCGTTTGGGCGTTATCCTACAATGGGCAGTTCTTC.

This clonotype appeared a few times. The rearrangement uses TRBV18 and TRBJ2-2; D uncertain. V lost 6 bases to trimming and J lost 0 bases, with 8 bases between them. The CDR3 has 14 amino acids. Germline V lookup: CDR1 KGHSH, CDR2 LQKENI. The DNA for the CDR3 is TGTGCCAGCTCCAGGACCACGAACACCGGGGAGCTGTTTTTT. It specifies CASSRTTNTGELFF.

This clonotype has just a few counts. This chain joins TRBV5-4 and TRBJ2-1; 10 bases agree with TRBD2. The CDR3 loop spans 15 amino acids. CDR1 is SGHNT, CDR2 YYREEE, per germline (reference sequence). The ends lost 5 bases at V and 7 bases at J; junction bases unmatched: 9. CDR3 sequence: CASRELAGSWNEQFF. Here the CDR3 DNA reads TGTGCCAGCAGGGAACTAGCGGGAAGTTGGAATGAGCAGTTCTTC.

The CDR3 bases are TGTGCCAGCAGGGGCACAGGGGCCGTCAATCAGCCCCAGCATTTT. Translated, it gives CASRGTGAVNQPQHF. V usage is TRBV12-3 or TRBV12-4 and J usage is TRBJ1-5; 7 bases are shared with TRBD1. V trimming: 6 bases; J trimming: 3 bases; junction bases outside the gene matches: 8. CDR3 length: 15 residues.

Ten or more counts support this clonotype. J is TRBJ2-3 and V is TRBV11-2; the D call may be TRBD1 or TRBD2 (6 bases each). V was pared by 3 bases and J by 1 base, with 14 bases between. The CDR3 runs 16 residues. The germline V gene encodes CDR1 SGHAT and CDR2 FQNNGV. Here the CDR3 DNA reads TGTGCCAGCAGCTTCCTAGGAGGGGGAGGCACAGATACGCAGTATTTT. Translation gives CASSFLGGGGTDTQYF.

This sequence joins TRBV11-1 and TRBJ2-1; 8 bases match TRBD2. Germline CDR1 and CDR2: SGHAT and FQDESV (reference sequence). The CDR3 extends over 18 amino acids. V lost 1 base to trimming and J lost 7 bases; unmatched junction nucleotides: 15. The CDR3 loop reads CASSLGRGLRGGQNEQFF. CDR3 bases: TGTGCCAGCAGCTTAGGGAGGGGCCTTCGCGGGGGGCAAAATGAGCAGTTCTTC.

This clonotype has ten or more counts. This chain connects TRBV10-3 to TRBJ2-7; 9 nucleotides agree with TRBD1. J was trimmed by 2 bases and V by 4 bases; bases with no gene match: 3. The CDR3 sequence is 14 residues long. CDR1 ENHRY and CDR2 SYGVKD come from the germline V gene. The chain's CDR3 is CAISGTGDAYEQYF. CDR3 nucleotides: TGTGCCATCAGTGGGACAGGGGATGCCTACGAGCAGTACTTC.

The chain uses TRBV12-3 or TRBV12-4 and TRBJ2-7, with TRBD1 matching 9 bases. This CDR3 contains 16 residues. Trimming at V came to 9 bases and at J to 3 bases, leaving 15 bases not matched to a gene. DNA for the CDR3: TGTGCCAGTAGCGGACAGGGGAATGTAGGCGGCTACGAGCAGTACTTC. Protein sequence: CASSGQGNVGGYEQYF.

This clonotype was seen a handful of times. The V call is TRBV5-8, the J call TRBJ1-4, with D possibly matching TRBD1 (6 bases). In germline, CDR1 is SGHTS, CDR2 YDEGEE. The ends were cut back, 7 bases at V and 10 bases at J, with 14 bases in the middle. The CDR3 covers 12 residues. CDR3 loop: CASQTGTGKLFF. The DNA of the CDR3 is TGTGCCAGCCAAACAGGGACCGGAAAACTGTTTTTT. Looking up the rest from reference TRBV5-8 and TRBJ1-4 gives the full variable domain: EAGVTQSPTHLIKTRGQQATLRCSPISGHTSVYWYQQALGLGLQFLLWYDEGEERNRGNFPPRFSGRQFPNYSSELNVNALELEDSALYLCASQTGTGKLFFGSGTQLSVL.

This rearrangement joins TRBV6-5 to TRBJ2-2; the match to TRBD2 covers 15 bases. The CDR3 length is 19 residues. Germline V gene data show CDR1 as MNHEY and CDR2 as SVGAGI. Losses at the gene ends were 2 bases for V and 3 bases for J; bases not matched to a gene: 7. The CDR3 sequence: CASSYLGLAGGRDTGELFF. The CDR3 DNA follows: TGTGCCAGCAGTTACCTGGGACTAGCGGGGGGTCGGGACACCGGGGAGCTGTTTTTT.

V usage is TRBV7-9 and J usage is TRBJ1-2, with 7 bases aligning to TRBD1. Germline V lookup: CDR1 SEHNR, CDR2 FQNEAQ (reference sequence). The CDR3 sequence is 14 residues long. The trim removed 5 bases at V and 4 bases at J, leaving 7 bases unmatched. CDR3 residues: CASSRLTGSYGYTF. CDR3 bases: TGTGCCAGCAGCCGATTGACAGGGAGCTATGGCTACACCTTC.

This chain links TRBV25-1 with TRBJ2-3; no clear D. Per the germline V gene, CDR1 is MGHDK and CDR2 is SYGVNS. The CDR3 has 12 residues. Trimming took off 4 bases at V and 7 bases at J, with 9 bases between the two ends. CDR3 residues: CASSGQAHTQYF. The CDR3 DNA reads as TGTGCCAGCAGTGGCCAGGCCCATACGCAGTATTTT.

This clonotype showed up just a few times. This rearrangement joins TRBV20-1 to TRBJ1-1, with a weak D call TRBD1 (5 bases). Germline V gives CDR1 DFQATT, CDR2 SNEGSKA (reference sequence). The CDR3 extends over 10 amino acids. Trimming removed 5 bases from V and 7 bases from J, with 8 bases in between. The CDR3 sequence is CSAWDFEAFF. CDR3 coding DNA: TGCAGTGCTTGGGACTTTGAAGCTTTCTTT.

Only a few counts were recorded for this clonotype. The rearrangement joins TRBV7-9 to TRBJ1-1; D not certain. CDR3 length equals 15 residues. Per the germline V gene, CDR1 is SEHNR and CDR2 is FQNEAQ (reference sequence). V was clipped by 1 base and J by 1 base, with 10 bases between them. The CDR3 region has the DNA TGTGCCAGCAGCTTAGTTGAGAGGCCGAACACTGAAGCTTTCTTT. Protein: CASSLVERPNTEAFF.

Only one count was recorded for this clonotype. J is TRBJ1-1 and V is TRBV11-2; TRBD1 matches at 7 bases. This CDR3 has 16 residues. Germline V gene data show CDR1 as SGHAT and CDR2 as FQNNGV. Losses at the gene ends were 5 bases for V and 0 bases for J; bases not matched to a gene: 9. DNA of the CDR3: TGTGCCAGCAGCCCCGAACCGGGGACAGTGAACACTGAAGCTTTCTTT. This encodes CASSPEPGTVNTEAFF.

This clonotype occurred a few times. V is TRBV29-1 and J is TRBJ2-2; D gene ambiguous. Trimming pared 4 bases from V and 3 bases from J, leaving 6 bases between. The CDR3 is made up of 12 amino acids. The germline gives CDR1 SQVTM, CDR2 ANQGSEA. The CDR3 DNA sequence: TGCAGCGTTGTGCTAGACACCGGGGAGCTGTTTTTT. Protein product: CSVVLDTGELFF.

CDR3 bases: TGTGCCAGCAGCCTTGGGGCAGGGGGCCCTCTAAACATTCAGTACTTC. Protein: CASSLGAGGPLNIQYF. This chain connects TRBV9 to TRBJ2-4; 8 bases fit TRBD1. CDR1 and CDR2 from the germline V gene are SGDLS and YYNGEE. The CDR3 consists of 16 residues. The V gene end was trimmed by 4 bases and the J gene end by 6 bases; junction bases not matched to a gene: 12.

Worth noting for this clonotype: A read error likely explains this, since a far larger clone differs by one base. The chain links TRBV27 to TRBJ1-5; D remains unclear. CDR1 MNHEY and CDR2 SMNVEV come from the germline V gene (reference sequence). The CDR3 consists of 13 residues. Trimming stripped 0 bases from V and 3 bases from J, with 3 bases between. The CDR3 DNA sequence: TGTGCCAGCAGTTTATCCATCAATCAGCCCCAGCATTTT. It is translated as CASSLSINQPQHF.

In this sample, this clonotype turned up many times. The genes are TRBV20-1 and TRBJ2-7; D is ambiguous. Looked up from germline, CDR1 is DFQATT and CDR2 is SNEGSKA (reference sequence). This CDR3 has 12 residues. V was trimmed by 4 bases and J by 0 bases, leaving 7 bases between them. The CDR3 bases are TGCAGTGCTACCCTCAGCTCCTACGAGCAGTACTTC. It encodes CSATLSSYEQYF.

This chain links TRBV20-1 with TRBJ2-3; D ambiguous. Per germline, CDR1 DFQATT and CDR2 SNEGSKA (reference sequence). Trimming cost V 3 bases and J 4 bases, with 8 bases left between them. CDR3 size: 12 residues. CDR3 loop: CSASSWADTQYF. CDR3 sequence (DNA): TGCAGTGCTAGTAGTTGGGCAGATACGCAGTATTTT.

CDR3 protein: CASSFPRTGGSHETQYF. For the CDR3, the DNA is TGTGCCAGCAGTTTCCCGAGGACTGGCGGGAGTCACGAGACCCAGTACTTC. V is TRBV28 and J is TRBJ2-4; TRBD2 matches at 7 bases. The J call is in doubt because the DNA end fits TRBJ2-5 better. The CDR3 sequence is 17 residues long. The germline V gene has CDR1 MDHEN and CDR2 SYDVKM.

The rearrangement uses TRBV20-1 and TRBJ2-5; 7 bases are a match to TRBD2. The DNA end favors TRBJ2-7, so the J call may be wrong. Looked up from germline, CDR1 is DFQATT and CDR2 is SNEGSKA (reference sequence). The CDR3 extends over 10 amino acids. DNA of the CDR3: TGCAGTCCAGGGAGGGACGAGCAGTACTTC. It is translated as CSPGRDEQYF.

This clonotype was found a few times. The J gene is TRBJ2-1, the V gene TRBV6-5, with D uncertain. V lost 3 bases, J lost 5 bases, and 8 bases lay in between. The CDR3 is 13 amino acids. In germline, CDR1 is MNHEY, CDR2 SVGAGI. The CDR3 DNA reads TGTGCCAGCAGTTATAGCCAGGACAATGAGCAGTTCTTC. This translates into CASSYSQDNEQFF.

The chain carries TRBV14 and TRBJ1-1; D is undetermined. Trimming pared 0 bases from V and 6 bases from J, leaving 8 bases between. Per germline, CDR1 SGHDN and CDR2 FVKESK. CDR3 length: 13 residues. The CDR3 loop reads CASSQDTVAEAFF. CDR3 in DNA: TGTGCCAGCAGCCAAGATACAGTGGCTGAAGCTTTCTTT.

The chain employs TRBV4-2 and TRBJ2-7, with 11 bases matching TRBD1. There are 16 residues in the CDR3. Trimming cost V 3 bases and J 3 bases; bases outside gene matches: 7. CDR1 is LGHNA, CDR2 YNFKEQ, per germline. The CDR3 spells CASSHSPGTGGYEQYF. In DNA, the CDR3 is TGTGCCAGCAGCCACTCCCCCGGGACAGGGGGCTACGAGCAGTACTTC.

For the CDR3, the DNA is TGTGCCAGCATCACGTTCGCCCGGGGGGGGAACAATCAGCCCCAGCATTTT. This translates into CASITFARGGNNQPQHF. The chain uses TRBV28 and TRBJ1-5; maybe TRBD1 (5 bases). V lost 7 bases to trimming and J lost 3 bases, with 22 bases between them. This CDR3 is 17 amino acids long. Looked up from germline, CDR1 is MDHEN and CDR2 is SYDVKM. Using reference TRBV28 and TRBJ1-5 for the parts outside the CDR3, the full variable domain is DVKVTQSSRYLVKRTGEKVFLECVQDMDHENMFWYRQDPGLGLRLIYFSYDVKMKEKGDIPEGYSVSREKKERFSLILESASTNQTSMYLCASITFARGGNNQPQHFGDGTRLSIL.

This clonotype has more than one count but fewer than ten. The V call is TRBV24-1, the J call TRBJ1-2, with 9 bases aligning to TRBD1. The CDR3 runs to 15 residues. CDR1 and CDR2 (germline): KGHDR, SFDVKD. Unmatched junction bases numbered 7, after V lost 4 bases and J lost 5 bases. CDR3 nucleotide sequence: TGTGCCACCAGTGAGGCCGGGACAGGGTATTATGGCTACACCTTC. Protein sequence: CATSEAGTGYYGYTF.